This is a list of T cell receptor beta chains from one sample in a study of blood T cells in healthy people across ages. Using its own MiXCR run on the 5' RACE reads, TCRdb lists one record per CDR3 protein. The sample holds 1.5 million to 2 million distinct CDR3 sequences, around 50% seen once. Input material: blood. Receptor source: a woman aged 40 to 50 in good health. Each CDR3 is given with its conserved first and last residue. The D gene is left open where the match is weak. For some rows the clone size is stated as once, few or many, or as a class when expanded; others skip it.

TRBD2	few	TRBV2	TRBJ2-1	CASRMTSGINNEQFF	TGTGCCAGCAGGATGACTAGCGGCATTAACAATGAGCAGTTCTTC
TRBD1	few	TRBV6-6	TRBJ2-7	CASSHGGTGGYEQYF	TGTGCCAGCAGCCACGGCGGGACAGGGGGGTACGAGCAGTACTTC
NA	once	TRBV29-1	TRBJ1-1	CSVGGDRLGTEAFF	TGCAGCGTTGGGGGGGACCGTCTCGGGACTGAAGCTTTCTTT
NA	NA	TRBV3-1	TRBJ2-5	CASSQEGNWGPETQYF	TGTGCCAGCAGCCAAGAAGGGAACTGGGGGCCGGAGACCCAGTACTTC
TRBD1	few	TRBV5-1	TRBJ2-4	CASSTGQGGNIQYF	TGCGCCAGCAGCACGGGACAGGGAGGTAACATTCAGTACTTC
NA	few	TRBV7-2	TRBJ1-2	CASSPRMVYGYTF	TGTGCCAGCAGCCCCCGAATGGTCTATGGCTACACCTTC
NA	NA	TRBV20-1	TRBJ2-3	CSARYRDFTDTQYF	TGCAGTGCTAGATACCGGGACTTCACAGATACGCAGTATTTT
TRBD2	NA	TRBV6-1	TRBJ2-5	CASSEPAGGDQETQYF	TGTGCCAGCAGTGAACCAGCGGGGGGCGATCAAGAGACCCAGTACTTC
TRBD2	NA	TRBV7-9	TRBJ2-3	CASSPSGGDPDTQYF	TGTGCCAGCAGCCCTAGCGGGGGGGATCCAGATACGCAGTATTTT
NA	NA	TRBV20-1	TRBJ1-2	CSARSPMDSSNYGYTF	TGCAGTGCTAGATCCCCAATGGACAGCTCTAACTATGGCTACACCTTC
NA	NA	TRBV6-2/TRBV6-3	TRBJ2-7	CASSYSGGATYEQYF	TGTGCCAGCAGTTACTCGGGGGGAGCCACCTACGAGCAGTACTTC
NA	NA	TRBV4-3	TRBJ2-1	CASSQDGKGLSYNEQFF	TGCGCCAGCAGCCAAGATGGGAAAGGACTAAGTTACAATGAGCAGTTCTTC
NA	few	TRBV20-1	TRBJ2-5	CAQLSAGYETQYF	TGCGCACAATTATCGGCAGGGTACGAGACCCAGTACTTC
NA	NA	TRBV12-3/TRBV12-4	TRBJ1-4	CASSVGGLPRLFF	TGTGCCAGCAGTGTAGGGGGACTCCCTAGACTGTTTTTT
NA	NA	TRBV6-5	TRBJ1-5	CASSYIQGQPQHF	TGTGCCAGCAGTTATATACAGGGACAGCCCCAGCATTTT
TRBD1	many	TRBV10-3	TRBJ2-7	CAIRDRAYEQYF	TGTGCCATCCGGGACAGGGCCTACGAGCAGTACTTC
TRBD2	NA	TRBV12-3/TRBV12-4	TRBJ2-5	CASSLGSGGAAETQYF	TGTGCCAGCAGTTTGGGAAGCGGGGGGGCTGCGGAGACCCAGTACTTC
TRBD1	NA	TRBV20-1	TRBJ2-6	CSARDSGLGANVLTF	TGCAGTGCAAGGGACAGTGGGCTTGGGGCCAACGTCCTGACTTTC
NA	NA	TRBV4-1	TRBJ2-1	CASSQGAFSCSSYNEQFF	TGCGCCAGCAGCCAAGGAGCGTTTTCCTGCAGCTCCTACAATGAGCAGTTCTTC
NA	few	TRBV7-3	TRBJ2-1	CASSSSRGRANEQFF	TGTGCCAGCAGCTCGAGTCGGGGTAGAGCCAATGAGCAGTTCTTC
NA	NA	TRBV18	TRBJ2-7	CASSAIDGSYEQYF	TGTGCCAGCTCAGCCATCGACGGCTCCTACGAGCAGTACTTC
NA	once	TRBV7-2	TRBJ2-1	CASSFDPEEQFF	TGTGCCAGCAGCTTTGACCCGGAGGAGCAGTTCTTC
NA	few	TRBV9	TRBJ2-1	CASSGSLLIAANEQFF	TGTGCCAGCAGCGGATCCCTACTGATTGCGGCCAATGAGCAGTTCTTC